The 12 T cell receptor beta chains in this list originate from one sample, sequenced in a study of blood T cell repertoires in COVID-19. The assay was immunoSEQ multiplex PCR, and TCRdb's table has in-frame clones only and misses some. Of 400,000 to 550,000 clones listed, 70% to 90% are singletons. The sequencing sample was made of PBMCs or T cells enriched from blood (not recorded which). The origin of the receptors is a woman aged 18-29 years with acute COVID-19.

Written as DNA, the CDR3 is TGTGCCAGTTCCGGGACACAGAGTGACACAGATACGCAGTATTTT. Translating it yields CASSGTQSDTDTQYF. The V call is TRBV19, the J call TRBJ2-3; maybe TRBD1 (6 bases). The CDR3 extends over 15 amino acids. Germline CDR1 is LNHDA and CDR2 is SQIVND (reference sequence). Trimming stripped 8 bases from V and 2 bases from J, with 17 bases between.

The chain joins TRBV5-4 to TRBJ2-3; 7 positions agree with TRBD1. The germline V gene has CDR1 SGHNT and CDR2 YYREEE (reference sequence). The CDR3 has 14 amino acids. V shed 4 bases and J 7 bases; nucleotides not matched to a gene: 9. In DNA form, the CDR3 reads TGTGCCAGCAGCGGAGCAACAGGGGAATATACGCAGTATTTT. Translated: CASSGATGEYTQYF.

This sequence joins TRBV29-1 and TRBJ1-1, with D hard to call. Germline CDR1 is SQVTM and CDR2 is ANQGSEA. V was pared by 4 bases and J by 8 bases, with 8 bases between. The CDR3 is 10 amino acids. The CDR3 loop reads CSVGSVEAFF. The CDR3 nucleotides read TGCAGCGTTGGGTCAGTAGAAGCTTTCTTT.

The rearrangement links TRBV19 to TRBJ2-2, with D possibly being TRBD1 (7 bases). CDR3 size: 17 residues. The ends were cut back, 4 bases at V and 2 bases at J, with 17 bases in the middle. Germline V gene data show CDR1 as LNHDA and CDR2 as SQIVND (reference sequence). The CDR3 nucleotides read TGTGCCAGTAGTAAGGCGCGCGGGACAGCTAACACCGGGGAGCTGTTTTTT. Translating it yields CASSKARGTANTGELFF.

CDR3 loop: CAAGGVGNSPLHF. CDR3 DNA: TGTGCCGCGGGCGGGGTAGGTAATTCACCCCTCCACTTT. The chain couples TRBV27 to TRBJ1-6; D unclear. V was clipped by 11 bases and J by 6 bases, with 14 bases between them. The CDR3 covers 13 residues. Germline loops: CDR1 MNHEY, CDR2 SMNVEV (reference sequence).

This clone was found once. The chain couples TRBV7-3 to TRBJ2-2; 7 nucleotides match TRBD1. Germline lookup yields CDR1 SGHTA and CDR2 FQGTGA. The ends lost 5 bases at V and 6 bases at J; junction bases unmatched: 3. The CDR3 consists of 13 residues. The CDR3 is CASSEQGPGELFF. CDR3 nucleotides: TGTGCCAGCAGCGAACAGGGGCCCGGGGAGCTGTTTTTT.

The chain uses TRBV2 and TRBJ1-2; 7 bases agree with TRBD1. Trimming cost V 5 bases and J 5 bases; bases outside gene matches: 11. This CDR3 is 15 amino acids long. Per germline, CDR1 SNHLY and CDR2 FYNNEI. CDR3 DNA: TGTGCCAGCAGTCAGGCTGTACAGGGGTTGTATGGCTACACCTTC. It yields the protein CASSQAVQGLYGYTF.

The V and J genes are TRBV2 and TRBJ1-2, with D possibly being TRBD1 (6 bases). This CDR3 has 14 amino acids. Germline CDR1 reads SNHLY; CDR2 reads FYNNEI. Between the trimmed V and J ends, which lost 2 bases and 5 bases, there was a span of 12 bases. For the CDR3, the DNA is TGTGCCAGCAGTGAAAGGGGGACACCGTATGGCTACACCTTC. Translating it yields CASSERGTPYGYTF.

The chain links TRBV28 to TRBJ2-7; weak D call: TRBD1 (5 bases). Germline V gene data show CDR1 as MDHEN and CDR2 as SYDVKM. V lost 6 bases to trimming and J lost 1 base, with 13 bases between them. CDR3 length: 14 residues. The CDR3: CASSPGSLSYEQYF. In DNA form, the CDR3 reads TGTGCCAGCAGCCCAGGGTCCCTTTCCTACGAGCAGTACTTC.

This chain links TRBV9 with TRBJ1-2; unclear D gene. The CDR3 has 14 amino acids. The germline gives CDR1 SGDLS, CDR2 YYNGEE. V lost 0 bases, J lost 6 bases, and 12 bases lay in between. The DNA for the CDR3 is TGTGCCAGCAGCGTAGCTACGAGGAGGGATGGCTACACCTTC. This codes for CASSVATRRDGYTF.

The chain recombines TRBV20-1 with TRBJ2-1; 11 bases agree with TRBD2. The CDR3 extends over 14 amino acids. V shed 3 bases and J 6 bases; nucleotides not matched to a gene: 4. Germline CDR1 is DFQATT and CDR2 is SNEGSKA (reference sequence). The CDR3 here is CSASFSGRANEQFF. CDR3 coding DNA: TGCAGTGCTAGTTTTAGCGGGAGGGCCAATGAGCAGTTCTTC.

The chain recombines TRBV2 with TRBJ2-7; D is ambiguous. Germline CDR1 SNHLY, CDR2 FYNNEI. The CDR3 is 15 residues long. V shed 3 bases and J shed 0 bases, with 12 bases lying between them. The CDR3 is CASSENRLSSYEQYF. CDR3 DNA: TGTGCCAGCAGTGAGAATCGTCTTAGCTCCTACGAGCAGTACTTC.